This entry lists 14 T cell receptor beta chains sequenced from one sample in a study of blood T cell repertoires in COVID-19. The repertoire was sequenced with immunoSEQ multiplex PCR; TCRdb's copy has only in-frame clones and lacks some. The table lists 250,000 or so clones, about 80% of them singletons, with around 3.7% in the top ten. Specimen: PBMCs or T cells enriched from blood (not recorded which). The receptors originated from a man aged 50 to 59 who had recovered from COVID-19.

This clone was found a few times. The V call is TRBV6-5, the J call TRBJ1-1, with a tentative D call TRBD1 (5 bases). Trimming stripped 6 bases from V and 0 bases from J, with 8 bases between. This CDR3 contains 13 residues. The germline V gene has CDR1 MNHEY and CDR2 SVGAGI. The CDR3 is CASSGTLNTEAFF. CDR3 DNA sequence: TGTGCCAGCAGCGGGACTCTGAACACTGAAGCTTTCTTT.

V and J are TRBV11-2 and TRBJ1-1; D is undetermined. Germline CDR1 is SGHAT and CDR2 is FQNNGV. The CDR3 is 12 residues long. Trimming removed 3 bases at V and 4 bases at J, with 6 bases between. For the CDR3, the DNA is TGTGCCAGCAGCTTTCGGGGCACTGAAGCTTTCTTT. This gives the protein CASSFRGTEAFF.

The sample holds a few counts of this clone. The CDR3 loop reads CASSLGTGNEAFF. The CDR3 DNA follows: TGTGCCAGCAGCTTAGGGACAGGGAATGAAGCTTTCTTT. The rearrangement uses TRBV7-3 and TRBJ1-1; 9 bases align to TRBD1. V lost 2 bases to trimming and J lost 7 bases; unmatched junction nucleotides: 2. This CDR3 is 13 amino acids long. Germline assignment: CDR1 SGHTA and CDR2 FQGTGA.

The chain employs TRBV7-9 and TRBJ2-5, with 11 bases aligning to TRBD1. V was clipped by 4 bases and J by 4 bases; unmatched bases: 8. The CDR3 spans 16 residues. Germline values: CDR1 SEHNR, CDR2 FQNEAQ (reference sequence). The CDR3 sequence: CASSWTSGTGGETQYF. The CDR3 region has the DNA TGTGCCAGCAGCTGGACCTCCGGGACAGGGGGAGAGACCCAGTACTTC.

The chain recombines TRBV7-3 with TRBJ2-2, with D tentatively TRBD1 (6 bases). CDR1 and CDR2 from the germline V gene are SGHTA and FQGTGA. This CDR3 is built from 14 residues. V was pared by 1 base and J by 4 bases, with 7 bases between. Here the CDR3 DNA reads TGTGCCAGCAGCTTAATGGGGGCCACCGGGGAGCTGTTTTTT. Translation: CASSLMGATGELFF.

V is TRBV5-1 and J is TRBJ1-5; 7 bases fit TRBD1. The V segment lost 3 bases and the J segment 0 bases; nucleotides outside the gene matches: 12. The CDR3 runs 18 residues. Germline V gives CDR1 SGHRS, CDR2 YFSETQ. In DNA form, the CDR3 reads TGCGCCAGCAGCTCCCGGGACAGTAACTTTTATAGCAATCAGCCCCAGCATTTT. This sequence encodes CASSSRDSNFYSNQPQHF. The full variable domain, completed using reference TRBV5-1 and TRBJ1-5, is KAGVTQTPRYLIKTRGQQVTLSCSPISGHRSVSWYQQTPGQGLQFLFEYFSETQRNKGNFPGRFSGRQFSNSRSEMNVSTLELGDSALYLCASSSRDSNFYSNQPQHFGDGTRLSIL.

V usage is TRBV10-2 and J usage is TRBJ1-5, with D maybe TRBD1 (5 bases). This CDR3 contains 16 residues. In germline, CDR1 is WSHSY, CDR2 SAAADI. V dropped 6 bases and J dropped 0 bases, with 15 bases sitting between them. CDR3 DNA sequence: TGCGCCAGCAGCGGACGCGGGGCGGTTAGCAATCAGCCCCAGCATTTT. It codes for CASSGRGAVSNQPQHF.

The rearrangement joins TRBV5-8 to TRBJ1-2; D possibly corresponds to TRBD1 (5 bases). CDR3 length equals 13 residues. Germline V gene lookup returns CDR1 SGHTS and CDR2 YDEGEE. The germline V and J ends were trimmed by 4 bases and 8 bases, with 15 bases remaining between them. The CDR3 spells CASSPSGGTGYTF. The CDR3 nucleotides read TGTGCCAGCAGCCCAAGTGGGGGGACGGGCTACACCTTC.

For the CDR3, the DNA is TGTGCCAGCAGTGAAAGAACAGGGGGGGTTGAAAAACTGTTTTTT. It specifies CASSERTGGVEKLFF. The gene calls are TRBV6-1 and TRBJ1-4, with 8 nucleotides matching TRBD1. The length of the CDR3 is 15 residues. V gave up 2 bases and J gave up 7 bases; unmatched junction bases: 6. The germline gives CDR1 MNHNS, CDR2 SASEGT.

The J gene is TRBJ1-2, the V gene TRBV6-5; D is ambiguous. CDR3 size: 12 residues. The ends were cut back, 6 bases at V and 7 bases at J, with 12 bases in the middle. CDR1 is MNHEY and CDR2 is SVGAGI in the germline V gene. The CDR3 is CASRMGRTGYTF. CDR3 nucleotide sequence: TGTGCCAGCAGGATGGGGAGGACTGGCTACACCTTC.

This clone was recorded a few times. The rearrangement joins TRBV6-5 to TRBJ2-7; possible D gene TRBD2, 7 bases. In germline, CDR1 is MNHEY, CDR2 SVGAGI. Trimming took 1 base from V and 4 from J, leaving 11 bases between them. The CDR3 sequence is 14 residues long. For the CDR3, the DNA is TGTGCCAGCAGTTACTACAGGGAGGGGTACGAGCAGTACTTC. As protein: CASSYYREGYEQYF.

The gene calls are TRBV6-2 or TRBV6-3 and TRBJ2-2, with D unclear. Germline V gives CDR1 MNHEY, CDR2 SVGEGT. The CDR3 totals 14 residues. Trimming took 0 bases from V and 6 from J, leaving 8 bases between them. CDR3 sequence (DNA): TGTGCCAGCAGTTACTCGCCGGGTCCCGGGGAGCTGTTTTTT. It yields the protein CASSYSPGPGELFF.

The sample holds one count of this clone. The chain uses TRBV7-3 and TRBJ2-3, with D possibly matching TRBD1 (5 bases). The CDR3 is 13 amino acids. Trimming removed 3 bases at V and 5 bases at J, with 9 bases between. The germline V gene encodes CDR1 SGHTA and CDR2 FQGTGA. The CDR3 region is CASSFSGKDTQYF. The CDR3, as DNA: TGTGCCAGCAGCTTCTCAGGGAAAGATACGCAGTATTTT.

This clone was observed a handful of times. The chain employs TRBV18 and TRBJ1-2, with unresolved D. This CDR3 has 15 residues. V dropped 0 bases and J dropped 8 bases, with 16 bases sitting between them. Germline V gene data show CDR1 as KGHSH and CDR2 as LQKENI. CDR3 amino acids: CASSPPPGGFWGYTF. The CDR3 DNA reads TGTGCCAGCTCACCACCCCCTGGAGGGTTTTGGGGCTACACCTTC. Together with reference TRBV18 and TRBJ1-2, the CDR3 gives the full variable domain: NAGVMQNPRHLVRRRGQEARLRCSPMKGHSHVYWYRQLPEEGLKFMVYLQKENIIDESGMPKERFSAEFPKEGPSILRIQQVVRGDSAAYFCASSPPPGGFWGYTFGSGTRLTVV.